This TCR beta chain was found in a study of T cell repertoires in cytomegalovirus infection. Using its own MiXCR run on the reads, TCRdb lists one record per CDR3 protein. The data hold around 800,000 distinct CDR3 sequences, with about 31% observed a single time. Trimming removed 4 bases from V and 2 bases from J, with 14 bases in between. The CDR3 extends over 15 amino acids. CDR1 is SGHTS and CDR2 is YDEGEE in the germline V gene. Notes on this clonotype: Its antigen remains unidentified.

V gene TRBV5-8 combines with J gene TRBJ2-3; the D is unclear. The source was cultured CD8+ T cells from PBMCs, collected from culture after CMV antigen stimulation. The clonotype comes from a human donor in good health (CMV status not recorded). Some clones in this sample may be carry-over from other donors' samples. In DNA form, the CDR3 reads TGTGCCAGCAGCCCTGGGGTCGCGCACACAGATACGCAGTATTTT. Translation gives CASSPGVAHTDTQYF.